This T cell receptor beta chain stems from a study of blood T cell repertoires in COVID-19. Study as a whole: Samples of COVID-19 (acute and convalescent) were obtained from the United States, Italy and Spain.

Only in-frame clones appear in the TCRdb table, and some are missing; sequencing was by immunoSEQ multiplex PCR. The top ten clones hold 7.1% of a sample with about 400,000 clones, roughly 90% of them seen once. From germline, CDR1 is PRHDT and CDR2 FYEKMQ (reference sequence). This CDR3 contains 17 residues. V dropped 3 bases and J dropped 0 bases, with 16 bases sitting between them. Seattle patients were enrolled during active infection and followed longitudinally. Sample: peripheral blood. The V and J genes are TRBV13 and TRBJ2-3, with D possibly being TRBD2 (5 bases). The sequence was obtained from a woman aged 55 to 70 with COVID-19, enrolled during active disease. Here the CDR3 DNA reads TGTGCCAGCAGCTTCTCTAGCTTTTATTCTAGCACAGATACGCAGTATTTT. It encodes CASSFSSFYSSTDTQYF.